The T cell receptor beta chain described here comes from a study of shared clonotypes between healthy human individuals. Findings and caveats of the study: In this cohort, only blood was sampled, and tissue repertoires likely differ.

A word on this clone: What it binds is unknown.

It was at deep level that the assay was run. Sequencing was performed with immunoSEQ multiplex PCR; in TCRdb, only in-frame clones are kept and a portion is missing. The repertoire holds 1.6 million or so clones, around 98.5% seen once, with approximately 0.4% in the top ten. Source material: naive CD4+ T cells sorted from blood. The subset was: CD45RA+ positively selected. The sequence came from a young man in good health.

CDR3 bases: TGTGCCAGCAGCCGGGATTATAGCAATCAGCCCCAGCATTTT. This translates into CASSRDYSNQPQHF. The chain is built from TRBV2 and TRBJ1-5; no firm D call. Germline V CDR1 and CDR2: SNHLY, FYNNEI. The CDR3 is made up of 14 amino acids. Trimming stripped 6 bases from V and 0 bases from J, with 9 bases between.